The 32 T cell receptor beta chains below come from one sample, sequenced in a study of cytomegalovirus exposure and HLA in healthy donors. The study ran its PCR with 60 Vbeta and 13 Jbeta primers. This table comes from immunoSEQ multiplex PCR, and its TCRdb copy is limited to in-frame clones, with some not included. The sample holds about 160,000 clones, around four fifths seen once. The sequenced sample was PBMCs. These receptors were taken from a woman aged 30 to 39 in good health and CMV-seronegative.

This clone was recorded once. V is TRBV15 and J is TRBJ1-1; D might be TRBD1 (5 bases). Trimming took off 4 bases at V and 1 base at J, with 10 bases between the two ends. Germline loops: CDR1 LNHNV, CDR2 YYDKDF (reference sequence). This CDR3 is 14 amino acids long. The CDR3 reads CATSIRARNTEAFF. The CDR3 DNA is TGTGCCACCAGCATCAGGGCCCGGAACACTGAAGCTTTCTTT.

Relative to its sample, this clone is medium-sized. This chain links TRBV2 with TRBJ1-6; TRBD1 might be the D (6 bases). This CDR3 is built from 15 residues. V gave up 3 bases and J gave up 7 bases, with 13 bases separating them. Germline CDR1 SNHLY, CDR2 FYNNEI. CDR3 residues: CASSDDRFPNSPLHF. Here the CDR3 DNA reads TGTGCCAGCAGTGACGACAGGTTCCCGAATTCACCCCTCCACTTT.

In this sample, this clone turned up a few times. The V gene is TRBV5-8, the J gene TRBJ2-1; TRBD2 agrees at 11 bases. The J segment lost 8 bases and the V segment lost 2 bases, leaving 6 bases of the junction unmatched. The length of the CDR3 is 15 residues. Germline V gene lookup returns CDR1 SGHTS and CDR2 YDEGEE. The DNA for the CDR3 is TGTGCCAGCAGCTTCCTAGCGGGGGGCATCGATGAGCAGTTCTTC. Residues: CASSFLAGGIDEQFF.

This clone was found once. This chain joins TRBV6-5 and TRBJ1-3; 9 nucleotides agree with TRBD1. The trim removed 10 bases at V and 6 bases at J, leaving 10 bases unmatched. This CDR3 spans 14 amino acids. CDR1 is MNHEY, CDR2 SVGAGI, per germline. The CDR3 DNA reads TGTGCCACCCAACAGGGGGCAAGTTCAAACACCATATATTTT. This translates into CATQQGASSNTIYF.

The chain is built from TRBV20-1 and TRBJ2-3; no clear D gene. Germline CDR1 DFQATT, CDR2 SNEGSKA (reference sequence). This CDR3 comprises 11 residues. The V end was cut by 0 bases, the J end by 6 bases, with 4 bases between. DNA for the CDR3: TGCAGTGCTAGAGATCGTGATACGCAGTATTTT. It encodes CSARDRDTQYF.

The V gene is TRBV18, the J gene TRBJ1-5; D unresolved. V was trimmed by 6 bases and J by 2 bases, leaving 14 bases between them. Germline assignment: CDR1 KGHSH and CDR2 LQKENI. The CDR3 sequence is 15 residues long. The CDR3 loop is CASSQIIGGNQPQHF. The CDR3 DNA follows: TGTGCCAGCTCCCAAATAATCGGGGGCAATCAGCCCCAGCATTTT.

V gene TRBV7-2 combines with J gene TRBJ1-1; no clear D gene. The V and J ends lost 1 base and 5 bases respectively, with 11 bases between them. The CDR3 runs 14 residues. CDR1 is SGHTA, CDR2 FQGNSA, per germline. The CDR3 coding sequence is TGTGCCAGCAGCTTAGATAGTGCGGTGACTGAAGCTTTCTTT. It encodes CASSLDSAVTEAFF.

In this sample, this clone turned up once. The genes are TRBV4-2 and TRBJ1-2; maybe TRBD1 (5 bases). The length of the CDR3 is 15 residues. The V gene's germline CDR1 is LGHNA and CDR2 YNFKEQ. Trimming took off 0 bases at V and 4 bases at J, with 12 bases between the two ends. CDR3 sequence reads: CASSQDRQGAYGYTF. CDR3 bases: TGTGCCAGCAGCCAAGACCGGCAAGGGGCCTATGGCTACACCTTC.

The chain employs TRBV28 and TRBJ1-1; no reliable D call. Germline V gives CDR1 MDHEN, CDR2 SYDVKM. CDR3 length: 13 amino acids. The V gene lost 6 bases and the J gene lost 11 bases, with 19 bases spanning the gap. The CDR3 DNA reads TGTGCCAGCAGCCAACTCAGACTCTCGGAGGCTTTCTTT. Protein: CASSQLRLSEAFF. The whole variable domain, remainder taken from reference TRBV28 and TRBJ1-1, is DVKVTQSSRYLVKRTGEKVFLECVQDMDHENMFWYRQDPGLGLRLIYFSYDVKMKEKGDIPEGYSVSREKKERFSLILESASTNQTSMYLCASSQLRLSEAFFGQGTRLTVV.

The chain has TRBV6-5 and TRBJ1-2, with D perhaps matching TRBD1 (5 bases). V was pared by 7 bases and J by 9 bases, with 15 bases between. The CDR3 contains 12 residues. Germline V gives CDR1 MNHEY, CDR2 SVGAGI. In nucleotides, the CDR3 is TGTGCCAGCACCAACGAGGAGGGGCGCTACACCTTC. It specifies CASTNEEGRYTF.

The chain links TRBV29-1 to TRBJ1-5; 8 nucleotides align to TRBD1. The germline V gene has CDR1 SQVTM and CDR2 ANQGSEA. The CDR3 is 13 residues long. The V and J ends lost 6 bases and 5 bases, in that order; junction bases with no gene match: 6. The CDR3 spells CSVAGQGDQPQHF. The CDR3 coding sequence is TGCAGCGTCGCTGGACAGGGCGATCAGCCCCAGCATTTT.

The chain employs TRBV7-6 and TRBJ2-1, with a tentative D call TRBD2 (5 bases). Trimming cost V 8 bases and J 9 bases, with 17 bases left between them. The CDR3 sequence is 13 residues long. The germline V gene encodes CDR1 SGHVS and CDR2 FNYEAQ. The DNA of the CDR3 is TGTGCCAGCTCTCTGAGGGTCACGGGTGAGCAGTTCTTC. Protein sequence: CASSLRVTGEQFF.

The chain recombines TRBV5-1 with TRBJ1-1, with unresolved D. V shed 2 bases and J shed 1 base, with 9 bases lying between them. Per the germline V gene, CDR1 is SGHRS and CDR2 is YFSETQ. The CDR3 covers 14 residues. The CDR3 loop is CASSFTAGNTEAFF. The CDR3 bases are TGCGCCAGCAGCTTTACAGCCGGGAACACTGAAGCTTTCTTT.

V gene TRBV7-9 combines with J gene TRBJ1-4, with TRBD1 as a possible D gene (6 bases). In germline, CDR1 is SEHNR, CDR2 FQNEAQ (reference sequence). Between the trimmed V and J ends, which lost 5 bases and 5 bases, there was a span of 15 bases. The CDR3 extends over 15 amino acids. The CDR3: CASSGLTGTNEKLFF. CDR3 bases: TGTGCCAGCAGCGGATTGACAGGAACGAATGAAAAACTGTTTTTT.

The chain is built from TRBV7-2 and TRBJ1-4; D remains ambiguous. Germline values: CDR1 SGHTA, CDR2 FQGNSA. Trimming shortened V by 5 bases and J by 10 bases, and 11 bases separated the two germline ends. The CDR3 covers 12 residues. The CDR3: CASSLVPGKLFF. In DNA form, the CDR3 reads TGTGCCAGCAGCCTCGTACCGGGAAAACTGTTTTTT.

Written as DNA, the CDR3 is TGTGCCAGCAGTGAAGGCCGGGTCTCTATGAACACTGAAGCTTTCTTT. This encodes CASSEGRVSMNTEAFF. The chain links TRBV2 to TRBJ1-1; no definite D call. V shed 1 base and J shed 0 bases, with 12 bases lying between them. This CDR3 is built from 16 residues. CDR1 SNHLY and CDR2 FYNNEI come from the germline V gene.

J is TRBJ2-5 and V is TRBV30, with 7 bases identical to TRBD1. The germline V gene encodes CDR1 GTSNPN and CDR2 SVGIG (reference sequence). The CDR3 covers 13 residues. J was trimmed by 14 bases and V by 2 bases; bases with no gene match: 14. CDR3 protein: CAWSNSIDRENYF. The CDR3 DNA reads as TGTGCCTGGAGTAACTCCATAGACAGGGAAAATTACTTC.

A remark on this clone: Other DNA sequences in the sample encode the same CDR3. CDR3 bases: TGTGCCAGCAGTGATGCGTATAGTAATCAGCCCCAGCATTTT. Residues: CASSDAYSNQPQHF. The chain recombines TRBV2 with TRBJ1-5; D is unresolved. V was trimmed by 3 bases and J by 4 bases, leaving 10 bases between them. Germline V lookup: CDR1 SNHLY, CDR2 FYNNEI. The CDR3 has 14 residues.

As regards this clone: Germline and junction disagree at one end, which may indicate a read error. This sequence joins TRBV6-1 and TRBJ2-6; D perhaps matches TRBD1 (5 bases). The CDR3 length is 15 residues. The germline V gene has CDR1 MNHNS and CDR2 SASEGT. CDR3 residues: CASSDTVSGANGLTF. CDR3 in DNA: TGTGCCAGCAGTGATACGGTCTCTGGGGCCAACGGCCTGACTTTC.

This clone is labeled as medium-sized. V usage is TRBV7-8 and J usage is TRBJ1-5; tentative D call: TRBD1 (5 bases). CDR1 SGHVS and CDR2 FQNEAQ come from the germline V gene. V was shortened by 2 bases and J by 1 base, with 9 bases between the two germline ends. This CDR3 spans 15 amino acids. The CDR3 spells CASSLWGESNQPQHF. CDR3 DNA: TGTGCCAGCAGCTTATGGGGCGAGAGCAATCAGCCCCAGCATTTT.

This clone was observed a handful of times. The chain links TRBV7-4 to TRBJ1-1; 11 positions agree with TRBD1. This CDR3 is built from 18 residues. The trim removed 6 bases at V and 3 bases at J, leaving 15 bases unmatched. The germline gives CDR1 SGHVT, CDR2 SQSDAQ. The CDR3 spells CASSAGTGGSNRYTEAFF. In DNA form, the CDR3 reads TGTGCCAGCAGTGCCGGGACAGGGGGATCTAATCGGTACACTGAAGCTTTCTTT.

The chain employs TRBV6-1 and TRBJ1-2, with a weak D call TRBD1 (5 bases). V was cut by 7 bases and J by 4 bases, with 13 bases left in between. The CDR3 has 13 amino acids. Per the germline V gene, CDR1 is MNHNS and CDR2 is SASEGT. CDR3 amino acids: CASMDTLGYGYTF. The CDR3, as DNA: TGTGCCAGCATGGACACGCTGGGCTATGGCTACACCTTC.

This chain uses TRBV25-1 with TRBJ2-5; TRBD1 matches 10 bases. The end of the DNA fits TRBJ2-7 better, so the J call may be wrong. The CDR3 extends over 14 amino acids. Germline V gene data show CDR1 as MGHDK and CDR2 as SYGVNS. CDR3 in amino acids: CASTPGQGSYEQYF. For the CDR3, the DNA is TGTGCCAGCACCCCGGGACAGGGGTCCTACGAGCAGTACTTC.

The gene calls are TRBV5-4 and TRBJ2-5; 10 nucleotides agree with TRBD1. This CDR3 has 15 residues. Trimming removed 3 bases from V and 3 bases from J; junction bases left unmatched: 5. CDR1 is SGHNT, CDR2 YYREEE, per germline (reference sequence). The CDR3 region is CASSSPGQGKETQYF. The CDR3 bases are TGTGCCAGCAGCTCGCCGGGACAGGGGAAAGAGACCCAGTACTTC. The variable domain in full, with the rest retrieved from reference TRBV5-4 and TRBJ2-5, is ETGVTQSPTHLIKTRGQQVTLRCSSQSGHNTVSWYQQALGQGPQFIFQYYREEENGRGNFPPRFSGLQFPNYSSELNVNALELDDSALYLCASSSPGQGKETQYFGPGTRLLVL.

The chain recombines TRBV7-3 with TRBJ2-3, with D possibly TRBD2 on 6 matching bases. Germline V gives CDR1 SGHTA, CDR2 FQGTGA. CDR3 length: 15 amino acids. V lost 4 bases to trimming and J lost 2 bases, with 13 bases between them. In DNA form, the CDR3 reads TGTGCCAGCAGCTCGGGACTTTTGAACACAGATACGCAGTATTTT. As protein: CASSSGLLNTDTQYF.

This clone was detected a few times. The chain is built from TRBV10-3 and TRBJ1-4; TRBD1 agrees at 7 bases. This CDR3 spans 15 amino acids. V was pared by 8 bases and J by 8 bases, with 14 bases of the junction left unmatched. Germline CDR1 ENHRY, CDR2 SYGVKD. DNA for the CDR3: TGTGCCATCGGAGGGGGAAGAGGGGGCCAGGAAAAACTGTTTTTT. As protein: CAIGGGRGGQEKLFF.

The sample holds one count of this clone. V usage is TRBV2 and J usage is TRBJ2-5; D perhaps matches TRBD2 (5 bases). Trimming cost V 7 bases and J 1 base, with 13 bases left between them. The CDR3 is 14 residues long. The germline gives CDR1 SNHLY, CDR2 FYNNEI. The CDR3 DNA reads as TGTGCCAGCATAAGCGGCGTAGTCCAAGAGACCCAGTACTTC. Translation gives CASISGVVQETQYF.

The chain carries TRBV6-5 and TRBJ1-2; TRBD1 matches 7 bases. Germline V gene sequence: CDR1 MNHEY, CDR2 SVGAGI. This CDR3 comprises 15 residues. The J segment lost 4 bases and the V segment lost 4 bases, leaving 9 bases of the junction unmatched. This CDR3 is CASSSIPGGLYGYTF. The CDR3 DNA reads as TGTGCCAGCAGTTCCATCCCAGGGGGTCTCTATGGCTACACCTTC.

V usage is TRBV5-8 and J usage is TRBJ2-1, with 8 bases that match TRBD1. The CDR3 contains 14 residues. Germline trimming cut 5 bases from V and 4 bases from J; bases unmatched to any gene: 5. Germline CDR1 and CDR2: SGHTS and YDEGEE. The CDR3 DNA sequence: TGTGCCAGCAGACGGACAGGGTCTTACAATGAGCAGTTCTTC. This codes for CASRRTGSYNEQFF.

Notes on this clone: One junction end does not reproduce the germline sequence, and a read error may be involved. This sequence joins TRBV11-2 and TRBJ2-2; the D gene is possibly TRBD2 (6 bases). The CDR3 spans 18 residues. Germline V gives CDR1 SGHAT, CDR2 FQNNGV. The CDR3 sequence is CASRITPLGGGNPGELFF. The CDR3 DNA reads as TGTGCCAGCAGGATCACTCCGCTGGGTGGGGGGAACCCCGGGGAGCTGTTTTTT.

The V and J genes are TRBV5-1 and TRBJ1-3; 8 bases are a match to TRBD1. The J segment lost 7 bases and the V segment lost 0 bases, leaving 3 bases of the junction unmatched. Germline V gene sequence: CDR1 SGHRS, CDR2 YFSETQ. The CDR3 loop spans 14 amino acids. Written as DNA, the CDR3 is TGCGCCAGCAGCTTGGCGGGACAGGCCAACACCATATATTTT. Protein product: CASSLAGQANTIYF.

V and J are TRBV2 and TRBJ1-5, with D perhaps matching TRBD1 (5 bases). The germline V gene encodes CDR1 SNHLY and CDR2 FYNNEI. The CDR3 contains 12 residues. Trimming left V 2 bases short and J 11 bases short, with 10 bases between. The CDR3 here is CASSESGGAQHF. The CDR3 nucleotides read TGTGCCAGCAGTGAATCGGGGGGGGCCCAGCATTTT.